Shown below are 27 T cell receptor beta chains from a single sample sequenced in a study of blood T cell repertoires in COVID-19. TCRdb's copy holds only in-frame clones and misses some; the assay was immunoSEQ multiplex PCR. Among about 15,000 clones listed, roughly 84% were seen once. Material: peripheral blood. These receptor sequences come from a human donor in a cohort sampled during active COVID-19.

This clone has only a few counts. In DNA, the CDR3 is TGTGCTAGTGGTCGGCAAACGCAGGGCACCGGAAACACCATATATTTT. Translated: CASGRQTQGTGNTIYF. This chain connects TRBV12-5 to TRBJ1-3, with D possibly TRBD1 on 5 matching bases. CDR1 and CDR2 from the germline V gene are LGHNT and FRNRAP. The CDR3 totals 16 residues. The V and J ends lost 5 bases and 4 bases respectively, with 18 bases between them.

The rearrangement uses TRBV6-6 and TRBJ2-5; a possible D gene is TRBD1 (6 bases). From germline, CDR1 is MNHNY and CDR2 SVGAGI (reference sequence). This CDR3 is built from 14 residues. With 2 bases removed from V and 4 bases from J, the gap between germline ends came to 11 bases. CDR3 sequence reads: CASSYTGQTETQYF. CDR3 in DNA: TGTGCCAGCAGTTACACCGGACAGACAGAGACCCAGTACTTC.

V and J are TRBV12-3 or TRBV12-4 and TRBJ1-1; 7 bases align to TRBD1. V gave up 5 bases and J gave up 5 bases; unmatched junction bases: 5. This CDR3 is 13 amino acids long. Here the CDR3 reads CASSQTGSTEAFF. CDR3 nucleotides: TGTGCCAGCAGTCAGACAGGGAGTACTGAAGCTTTCTTT.

The chain's CDR3 is CAIRGPVEETQYF. The CDR3 DNA reads TGTGCCATCAGGGGCCCTGTTGAAGAGACCCAGTACTTC. The gene calls are TRBV10-3 and TRBJ2-5; D gene ambiguous. Trimming removed 6 bases from V and 3 bases from J, with 11 bases in between. Germline assignment: CDR1 ENHRY and CDR2 SYGVKD. The CDR3 runs 13 residues.

The genes are TRBV5-1 and TRBJ2-7; 15 bases fit TRBD2. Germline CDR1 and CDR2: SGHRS and YFSETQ. The junction had 5 bases not matched to a gene; V was cut back by 4 bases and J by 3 bases. This CDR3 contains 16 residues. The CDR3 nucleotides are TGCGCCAGCAGCAGGACTAGCGGGAGGGTAATCTACGAGCAGTACTTC. Its protein product is CASSRTSGRVIYEQYF. Variable domain in full (rest from reference TRBV5-1 and TRBJ2-7): KAGVTQTPRYLIKTRGQQVTLSCSPISGHRSVSWYQQTPGQGLQFLFEYFSETQRNKGNFPGRFSGRQFSNSRSEMNVSTLELGDSALYLCASSRTSGRVIYEQYFGPGTRLTVT.

CDR3: CASSIGSGTYNEQFF. The CDR3 DNA is TGTGCCAGTAGTATAGGCAGCGGAACCTACAATGAGCAGTTCTTC. V is TRBV19 and J is TRBJ2-1; tentative D call: TRBD2 (5 bases). V was trimmed by 1 base and J by 2 bases, leaving 9 bases between them. The CDR3 runs 15 residues. The germline V gene has CDR1 LNHDA and CDR2 SQIVND (reference sequence).

The chain recombines TRBV7-2 with TRBJ2-3; tentative D call: TRBD1 (6 bases). V lost 3 bases to trimming and J lost 1 base, with 17 bases between them. The CDR3 contains 17 residues. Germline CDR1 and CDR2: SGHTA and FQGNSA. The CDR3 sequence is CASSFGRRGQGTDTQYF. CDR3 coding DNA: TGTGCCAGCAGCTTCGGTCGCCGGGGACAAGGCACAGATACGCAGTATTTT.

The chain recombines TRBV9 with TRBJ2-7; 7 bases are a match to TRBD1. Germline loops: CDR1 SGDLS, CDR2 YYNGEE. Losses at the gene ends were 4 bases for V and 6 bases for J; bases not matched to a gene: 13. The CDR3 covers 15 residues. DNA for the CDR3: TGTGCCAGCAGCCCCCGAGGGGTGGGGGACAGCGAGCAGTACTTC. Its translation is CASSPRGVGDSEQYF.

The genes are TRBV19 and TRBJ2-3; tentatively, D is TRBD2 (6 bases). Between the trimmed V and J ends, which lost 9 bases and 2 bases, there was a span of 12 bases. CDR1 and CDR2 from the germline V gene are LNHDA and SQIVND (reference sequence). The CDR3 extends over 13 amino acids. CDR3 amino acids: CASGTGDTDTQYF. For the CDR3, the DNA is TGTGCCAGCGGGACTGGGGACACAGATACGCAGTATTTT. Looking up the rest from reference TRBV19 and TRBJ2-3 gives the full variable domain: DGGITQSPKYLFRKEGQNVTLSCEQNLNHDAMYWYRQDPGQGLRLIYYSQIVNDFQKGDIAEGYSVSREKKESFPLTVTSAQKNPTAFYLCASGTGDTDTQYFGPGTRLTVL.

The V and J genes are TRBV28 and TRBJ2-1, with 13 bases that match TRBD2. V trimming: 5 bases; J trimming: 4 bases; junction bases outside the gene matches: 8. CDR1 is MDHEN, CDR2 SYDVKM, per germline. The CDR3 sequence is 17 residues long. CDR3 in amino acids: CASSPRLAGGNYNEQFF. The CDR3 nucleotides read TGTGCCAGCAGTCCCCGACTAGCGGGAGGCAATTACAATGAGCAGTTCTTC.

The chain recombines TRBV9 with TRBJ2-3; D gene ambiguous. The ends were cut back, 4 bases at V and 2 bases at J, with 11 bases in the middle. CDR3 length: 14 amino acids. Germline V CDR1 and CDR2: SGDLS, YYNGEE. The CDR3 coding sequence is TGTGCCAGCAGCACCACTGCGTTCACAGATACGCAGTATTTT. Amino acid sequence: CASSTTAFTDTQYF.

This clone was seen a handful of times. The chain carries TRBV6-1 and TRBJ2-7, with TRBD1 matching 8 bases. The CDR3 extends over 14 amino acids. V lost 2 bases, J lost 4 bases, and 4 bases stayed unmatched. CDR1 and CDR2 from the germline V gene are MNHNS and SASEGT. The DNA of the CDR3 is TGTGCCAGCAGTGAACAGGGGGCGGGGTACGAGCAGTACTTC. It encodes CASSEQGAGYEQYF.

V usage is TRBV2 and J usage is TRBJ2-2, with D tentatively TRBD2 (5 bases). The CDR3 runs to 15 residues. The germline V gene encodes CDR1 SNHLY and CDR2 FYNNEI. V lost 4 bases to trimming and J lost 4 bases, with 13 bases between them. CDR3 in DNA: TGTGCCAGCAGTGTTAACAGAGGGAGCACCGGGGAGCTGTTTTTT. Amino acids: CASSVNRGSTGELFF.

The rearrangement links TRBV11-2 to TRBJ1-4, with 9 bases that match TRBD1. Germline CDR1 reads SGHAT; CDR2 reads FQNNGV. Trimming cost V 5 bases and J 5 bases; bases outside gene matches: 9. The CDR3 is 16 amino acids. The CDR3: CASSLYPTGGNEKLFF. CDR3 DNA sequence: TGTGCCAGCAGCCTATACCCAACAGGGGGCAATGAAAAACTGTTTTTT.

J is TRBJ2-7 and V is TRBV5-1; 9 nucleotides line up with TRBD2. V lost 0 bases and J lost 7; bases outside the gene matches: 8. The germline V gene encodes CDR1 SGHRS and CDR2 YFSETQ. The CDR3 totals 15 residues. The DNA for the CDR3 is TGCGCCAGCAGCTTGGCCGGGACTAGCAGGGAGGAGCAGTACTTC. It specifies CASSLAGTSREEQYF.

The rearrangement uses TRBV27 and TRBJ2-1; D is unresolved. CDR3 length: 14 amino acids. Germline CDR1 and CDR2: MNHEY and SMNVEV (reference sequence). Trimming cost V 5 bases and J 4 bases, with 12 bases left between them. The CDR3 nucleotides read TGTGCCAGCAGTCCGCAAACCTATTACAATGAGCAGTTCTTC. It yields the protein CASSPQTYYNEQFF.

J is TRBJ2-1 and V is TRBV6-2 or TRBV6-3; 15 bases are shared with TRBD2. Looked up from germline, CDR1 is MNHEY and CDR2 is SVGEGT. This CDR3 contains 17 residues. The ends lost 0 bases at V and 3 bases at J; junction bases unmatched: 0. The CDR3 is CASSYSGLAGGYNEQFF. The CDR3 nucleotides read TGTGCCAGCAGTTACTCGGGACTAGCGGGAGGCTACAATGAGCAGTTCTTC.

V gene TRBV7-3 combines with J gene TRBJ1-6; 8 bases align to TRBD1. With V trimmed by 5 bases and J by 6 bases, 6 bases remained unmatched. The CDR3 runs 15 residues. Germline V gene sequence: CDR1 SGHTA, CDR2 FQGTGA. CDR3 bases: TGTGCCAGCAGCGCGCAGGGGGCGGGTAATTCACCCCTCCACTTT. It codes for CASSAQGAGNSPLHF.

Within the sample, this clone is medium-sized. The V gene is TRBV30, the J gene TRBJ1-2; 9 bases map to TRBD1. The CDR3 loop spans 15 amino acids. V gave up 2 bases and J gave up 11 bases; unmatched junction bases: 15. Germline CDR1 GTSNPN, CDR2 SVGIG (reference sequence). The CDR3 DNA sequence: TGTGCCTGGAGTTTTCTCGGACAGGGGACGCCAGGGTACACCTTC. This translates into CAWSFLGQGTPGYTF.

This chain connects TRBV7-8 to TRBJ2-7; tentatively, D is TRBD2 (6 bases). The CDR3 sequence is 13 residues long. CDR1 is SGHVS and CDR2 is FQNEAQ in the germline V gene. Deletions cut 1 base from V and 7 bases from J, with 11 bases between. The CDR3 nucleotides are TGTGCCAGCAGCTTAGGGGGTGGGGGGGAGCAGTACTTC. It is translated as CASSLGGGGEQYF.

The chain employs TRBV28 and TRBJ1-3; possible D gene TRBD1, 5 bases. Germline loops: CDR1 MDHEN, CDR2 SYDVKM. The CDR3 totals 17 residues. V shed 8 bases and J shed 0 bases, with 20 bases lying between them. CDR3 region: CASRNFDSRLSGNTIYF. The CDR3 nucleotides are TGTGCCAGCCGAAACTTCGACAGTCGACTCTCTGGAAACACCATATATTTT. The variable domain in full, with the rest retrieved from reference TRBV28 and TRBJ1-3, is DVKVTQSSRYLVKRTGEKVFLECVQDMDHENMFWYRQDPGLGLRLIYFSYDVKMKEKGDIPEGYSVSREKKERFSLILESASTNQTSMYLCASRNFDSRLSGNTIYFGEGSWLTVV.

The sample holds one count of this clone. This sequence joins TRBV2 and TRBJ1-6; 9 bases map to TRBD1. Germline loops: CDR1 SNHLY, CDR2 FYNNEI. V dropped 3 bases and J dropped 10; count of bases not matched to a gene: 4. The CDR3 is 14 amino acids. As DNA, the CDR3 is TGTGCCAGCAGTGAGGACAGGGGTTACTCACCCCTCCACTTT. This codes for CASSEDRGYSPLHF. The full variable domain, its missing parts supplied by reference TRBV2 and TRBJ1-6, is EPEVTQTPSHQVTQMGQEVILRCVPISNHLYFYWYRQILGQKVEFLVSFYNNEISEKSEIFDDQFSVERPDGSNFTLKIRSTKLEDSAMYFCASSEDRGYSPLHFGNGTRLTVT.

This clone has only a few counts. The CDR3 carries no conserved terminal phenylalanine or tryptophan, so it likely arises from a read error. It is unclear where the CDR3 begins or ends on the DNA, so no DNA is shown, and the CDR3 is as TCRdb lists it. This chain connects TRBV4-1 to TRBJ1-2; the table names TRBD1, a call not compared with the DNA. The germline V gene has CDR1 MGHRA and CDR2 YSYEKL. Inclusive of both ends, the CDR3 amounts to 11 amino acids. CDR3 amino acids: CASSHPDRARR.

This clone was seen only a few times. The CDR3 protein is CASSPKDGRGSYEQYF. The CDR3 DNA reads TGTGCCAGCTCACCAAAGGATGGGAGGGGATCCTACGAGCAGTACTTC. The chain has TRBV18 and TRBJ2-7; 7 bases fit TRBD2. This CDR3 comprises 16 residues. The V gene end was trimmed by 2 bases and the J gene end by 1 base; junction bases not matched to a gene: 8. Germline V CDR1 and CDR2: KGHSH, LQKENI.

The chain combines TRBV20-1 with TRBJ2-5; 8 bases are shared with TRBD1. CDR1 is DFQATT and CDR2 is SNEGSKA in the germline V gene (reference sequence). The CDR3 spans 13 residues. Losses at the gene ends were 6 bases for V and 8 bases for J; bases not matched to a gene: 11. The CDR3 sequence: CSASGQGTGTQYF. CDR3 sequence (DNA): TGCAGTGCAAGTGGACAGGGAACGGGTACCCAGTACTTC.

The gene calls are TRBV5-4 and TRBJ1-2, with 7 bases aligning to TRBD1. V lost 4 bases, J lost 13 bases, and 16 bases stayed unmatched. Germline V CDR1 and CDR2: SGHNT, YYREEE (reference sequence). CDR3 length equals 14 residues. The CDR3 DNA sequence: TGTGCCAGCAGCCCTCCGGGACAGTATTCCCCGGGCACCTTC. Translated, it gives CASSPPGQYSPGTF.

The CDR3 DNA follows: TGTGCCAGCAGTTTAGCAATGTCGGGACTAGCGGGAACCGGGGAGCTGTTTTTT. The encoded protein is CASSLAMSGLAGTGELFF. This chain uses TRBV28 with TRBJ2-2; 13 positions agree with TRBD2. The CDR3 runs to 18 residues. From germline, CDR1 is MDHEN and CDR2 SYDVKM. V dropped 2 bases and J dropped 5; count of bases not matched to a gene: 8. The entire variable domain, with the rest obtained from reference TRBV28 and TRBJ2-2, is as follows: DVKVTQSSRYLVKRTGEKVFLECVQDMDHENMFWYRQDPGLGLRLIYFSYDVKMKEKGDIPEGYSVSREKKERFSLILESASTNQTSMYLCASSLAMSGLAGTGELFFGEGSRLTVL.